This entry lists 26 T cell receptor beta chains sequenced from one sample in a study of blood T cell repertoires in COVID-19. The repertoire was sequenced with immunoSEQ multiplex PCR; TCRdb's copy has only in-frame clones and lacks some. The data contain about 55,000 clones, roughly four fifths of them seen just once; the ten biggest clones take up less than 2%. The specimen sequenced was peripheral blood. The receptor set was obtained from a woman between 55 and 75 years old with acute or convalescent COVID-19.

This chain uses TRBV3-1 (or the pseudogene TRBV3-2) with TRBJ1-1; 9 bases are a match to TRBD1. The germline CDR1 and CDR2 sequences are LGHDT and YNNKEL (reference sequence). Trimming cost V 4 bases and J 3 bases; bases outside gene matches: 6. The CDR3 totals 15 residues. The CDR3 region has the DNA TGTGCCAGCAGCCCCAGGGACAGGGCGCACACTGAAGCTTTCTTT. This translates into CASSPRDRAHTEAFF.

The genes are TRBV28 and TRBJ1-2; the D gene is possibly TRBD1 (6 bases). CDR3 length: 13 residues. Trimming left V 5 bases short and J 8 bases short, with 15 bases between. From germline, CDR1 is MDHEN and CDR2 SYDVKM. The CDR3 nucleotides read TGTGCCAGCAGTAACAGGGTTCCGCTGGGCTACACCTTC. Encoded protein: CASSNRVPLGYTF.

V gene TRBV6-5 combines with J gene TRBJ2-1; no firm D call. V was clipped by 0 bases and J by 9 bases, with 15 bases between them. Germline loops: CDR1 MNHEY, CDR2 SVGAGI. The length of the CDR3 is 15 residues. CDR3 region: CASSYSSWSSGEQFF. The DNA for the CDR3 is TGTGCCAGCAGTTACTCGTCCTGGAGTTCCGGTGAGCAGTTCTTC.

The V gene is TRBV30, the J gene TRBJ2-1; 8 positions match TRBD2. The J segment lost 4 bases and the V segment lost 4 bases, leaving 6 bases of the junction unmatched. From germline, CDR1 is GTSNPN and CDR2 SVGIG (reference sequence). The CDR3 loop spans 14 amino acids. CDR3 region: CAWNPGLGYNEQFF. The CDR3 bases are TGTGCCTGGAACCCGGGACTAGGTTACAATGAGCAGTTCTTC.

The chain couples TRBV6-5 to TRBJ1-2, with 8 bases identical to TRBD1. Germline V gene lookup returns CDR1 MNHEY and CDR2 SVGAGI. CDR3 length equals 13 residues. The V segment lost 8 bases and the J segment 4 bases; nucleotides outside the gene matches: 6. As DNA, the CDR3 is TGTGCCAGCTCGACAGGGGCCCTCTATGGCTACACCTTC. This translates into CASSTGALYGYTF.

The chain joins TRBV5-1 to TRBJ1-1; D unresolved. V was clipped by 3 bases and J by 2 bases, with 14 bases between them. In germline, CDR1 is SGHRS, CDR2 YFSETQ. The CDR3 is made up of 15 amino acids. CDR3 sequence (DNA): TGCGCCAGCAGCTCGACCGCGGGCTCAAACACTGAAGCTTTCTTT. Translated: CASSSTAGSNTEAFF. Supplemented by reference TRBV5-1 and TRBJ1-1, the full variable domain reads KAGVTQTPRYLIKTRGQQVTLSCSPISGHRSVSWYQQTPGQGLQFLFEYFSETQRNKGNFPGRFSGRQFSNSRSEMNVSTLELGDSALYLCASSSTAGSNTEAFFGQGTRLTVV.

As DNA, the CDR3 is TGTGCCAGTAAATGGGACAGGGACTATTCGAATGGCTACACCTTC. This sequence encodes CASKWDRDYSNGYTF. The rearrangement joins TRBV19 to TRBJ1-2; 9 nucleotides agree with TRBD1. Losses at the gene ends were 7 bases for V and 6 bases for J; bases not matched to a gene: 12. This CDR3 has 15 residues. CDR1 and CDR2 from the germline V gene are LNHDA and SQIVND (reference sequence).

This chain connects TRBV5-5 to TRBJ2-7; TRBD2 is a possible D gene (5 bases). The V gene lost 4 bases and the J gene lost 4 bases, with 15 bases spanning the gap. CDR1 is SGHKS, CDR2 YYEKEE, per germline (reference sequence). CDR3 length equals 14 residues. The CDR3 is CASSQDGVSYEQYF. As DNA, the CDR3 is TGTGCCAGCAGCCAGGACGGGGTTTCGTACGAGCAGTACTTC.

This clone was seen a few times. The chain is built from TRBV2 and TRBJ2-7, with D uncertain. This CDR3 has 14 amino acids. The V end was cut by 6 bases, the J end by 4 bases, with 16 bases between. Germline loops: CDR1 SNHLY, CDR2 FYNNEI. CDR3 nucleotide sequence: TGTGCCAGCAGGCCAGCTCCAGCAGCGTACGAGCAGTACTTC. Protein: CASRPAPAAYEQYF. Supplemented by reference TRBV2 and TRBJ2-7, the full variable domain reads EPEVTQTPSHQVTQMGQEVILRCVPISNHLYFYWYRQILGQKVEFLVSFYNNEISEKSEIFDDQFSVERPDGSNFTLKIRSTKLEDSAMYFCASRPAPAAYEQYFGPGTRLTVT.

The rearrangement links TRBV5-4 to TRBJ2-5, with 8 bases that match TRBD1. The junction had 8 bases not matched to a gene; V was cut back by 0 bases and J by 1 base. CDR1 is SGHNT, CDR2 YYREEE, per germline (reference sequence). This CDR3 spans 17 amino acids. Here the CDR3 reads CASSLARRQGTQETQYF. For the CDR3, the DNA is TGTGCCAGCAGCTTGGCCAGAAGACAGGGGACCCAAGAGACCCAGTACTTC.

The gene calls are TRBV10-3 and TRBJ2-5, with 10 bases aligning to TRBD1. Germline V gives CDR1 ENHRY, CDR2 SYGVKD. V lost 10 bases and J lost 1; bases outside the gene matches: 3. The CDR3 has 13 residues. CDR3 bases: TGTGCCACTGGGACAGGGGCCCAAGAGACCCAGTACTTC. Translation gives CATGTGAQETQYF.

This rearrangement joins TRBV5-8 to TRBJ2-7; D not resolved. Germline CDR1 SGHTS, CDR2 YDEGEE. The CDR3 length is 11 residues. The V gene lost 1 base and the J gene lost 3 bases, with 2 bases spanning the gap. The DNA of the CDR3 is TGTGCCAGCAGCTTGCGCTACGAGCAGTACTTC. Translation gives CASSLRYEQYF. Together with reference TRBV5-8 and TRBJ2-7, the CDR3 gives the full variable domain: EAGVTQSPTHLIKTRGQQATLRCSPISGHTSVYWYQQALGLGLQFLLWYDEGEERNRGNFPPRFSGRQFPNYSSELNVNALELEDSALYLCASSLRYEQYFGPGTRLTVT.

The rearrangement uses TRBV6-5 and TRBJ1-1; possible D gene TRBD1, 5 bases. The CDR3 totals 15 residues. Looked up from germline, CDR1 is MNHEY and CDR2 is SVGAGI. V lost 2 bases to trimming and J lost 4 bases, with 14 bases between them. The CDR3 DNA reads as TGTGCCAGCAGTTACAGTAGGGGCTGGGGCACTGAAGCTTTCTTT. Its protein product is CASSYSRGWGTEAFF.

The J gene is TRBJ2-2, the V gene TRBV7-2; TRBD1 is a possible D gene (5 bases). The V end lost 4 bases, the J end lost 6 bases, and 18 bases lay between the germline ends. The germline V gene has CDR1 SGHTA and CDR2 FQGNSA. The CDR3 contains 16 residues. The CDR3 nucleotides read TGTGCCAGCAGCTCGACGGCAGGGTTGCTCGCCGGGGAGCTGTTTTTT. Translated: CASSSTAGLLAGELFF.

This rearrangement joins TRBV7-2 to TRBJ1-1, with D unresolved. The length of the CDR3 is 13 residues. Germline CDR1 is SGHTA and CDR2 is FQGNSA. V was shortened by 1 base and J by 3 bases, with 6 bases between the two germline ends. CDR3 amino acids: CASSLEEYTEAFF. DNA of the CDR3: TGTGCCAGCAGCTTAGAAGAGTACACTGAAGCTTTCTTT.

This clone was seen a handful of times. The chain uses TRBV5-1 and TRBJ2-1, with a tentative D call TRBD1 (6 bases). Trimming cost V 1 base and J 2 bases, with 7 bases left between them. Germline V gene sequence: CDR1 SGHRS, CDR2 YFSETQ. The CDR3 contains 14 residues. The CDR3, as DNA: TGCGCCAGCAGCTTGCAGGGGCCCTACAATGAGCAGTTCTTC. This codes for CASSLQGPYNEQFF.

The rearrangement links TRBV19 to TRBJ2-5; TRBD2 agrees at 11 bases. V dropped 5 bases and J dropped 5; count of bases not matched to a gene: 10. CDR3 length: 16 amino acids. Germline CDR1 is LNHDA and CDR2 is SQIVND (reference sequence). The CDR3 protein is CASSSRVAGGRETQYF. As DNA, the CDR3 is TGTGCCAGTAGTTCCAGAGTAGCGGGGGGGCGTGAGACCCAGTACTTC.

V gene TRBV15 combines with J gene TRBJ2-3; 8 bases match TRBD1. J gave up 5 bases and V 0 bases, and 13 bases lay outside the gene matches. Per the germline V gene, CDR1 is LNHNV and CDR2 is YYDKDF (reference sequence). This CDR3 comprises 18 residues. The CDR3 loop is CATSRDLLGDRGRDTQYF. The CDR3 region has the DNA TGTGCCACCAGCAGAGATCTCCTAGGCGACAGGGGAAGAGATACGCAGTATTTT. The complete variable domain, with remaining parts taken from reference TRBV15 and TRBJ2-3, reads DAMVIQNPRYQVTQFGKPVTLSCSQTLNHNVMYWYQQKSSQAPKLLFHYYDKDFNNEADTPDNFQSRRPNTSFCFLDIRSPGLGDTAMYLCATSRDLLGDRGRDTQYFGPGTRLTVL.

The chain combines TRBV3-1 (or the pseudogene TRBV3-2) with TRBJ2-6; 13 nucleotides agree with TRBD2. The CDR3 length is 17 residues. CDR1 is LGHDT, CDR2 YNNKEL, per germline (reference sequence). The J segment lost 0 bases and the V segment lost 8 bases, leaving 4 bases of the junction unmatched. CDR3 DNA: TGTGCCAGCTGGGGACTAGCGGGGATCTCTGGGGCCAACGTCCTGACTTTC. Protein: CASWGLAGISGANVLTF.

The gene calls are TRBV3-1 (or the pseudogene TRBV3-2) and TRBJ2-3; perhaps TRBD1 as D (5 bases). Looked up from germline, CDR1 is LGHDT and CDR2 is YNNKEL (reference sequence). The CDR3 consists of 16 residues. Trimming took 0 bases from V and 0 from J, leaving 10 bases between them. The CDR3 loop is CASSQEGQSSTDTQYF. In DNA form, the CDR3 reads TGTGCCAGCAGCCAAGAGGGGCAGTCTAGCACAGATACGCAGTATTTT.

The rearrangement links TRBV6-6 to TRBJ1-6; TRBD1 matches at 7 bases. After removal of 6 bases from V and 9 bases from J, the junction contained 11 bases not matched to a gene. CDR1 and CDR2 from the germline V gene are MNHNY and SVGAGI (reference sequence). This CDR3 has 15 amino acids. In DNA, the CDR3 is TGTGCCAGCAGCCGCCGGACAGGAACGTCTTCACCCCTCCACTTT. The encoded protein is CASSRRTGTSSPLHF.

The chain links TRBV4-2 to TRBJ2-7; D is unclear. This CDR3 region has 16 residues. The V end was cut by 0 bases, the J end by 2 bases, with 14 bases between. Germline assignment: CDR1 LGHNA and CDR2 YNFKEQ. Here the CDR3 reads CASSQDTGAATYEQYF. In DNA form, the CDR3 reads TGTGCCAGCAGCCAAGATACGGGTGCGGCTACCTACGAGCAGTACTTC.

The genes are TRBV12-3 or TRBV12-4 and TRBJ2-1; a weak D match, TRBD2 (5 bases). V shed 2 bases and J shed 9 bases, with 8 bases lying between them. The CDR3 is made up of 12 amino acids. The CDR3 coding sequence is TGTGCCAGCAGTTTACCCCGGGGTGAGCAGTTCTTC. Its translation is CASSLPRGEQFF.

V is TRBV3-1 (or the pseudogene TRBV3-2) and J is TRBJ1-1; 8 positions match TRBD1. Germline assignment: CDR1 LGHDT and CDR2 YNNKEL (reference sequence). V was pared by 0 bases and J by 4 bases, with 4 bases of the junction left unmatched. The CDR3 has 15 amino acids. The CDR3: CASSQEAGGRTEAFF. CDR3 in DNA: TGTGCCAGCAGCCAAGAGGCAGGGGGCCGCACTGAAGCTTTCTTT.

V usage is TRBV9 and J usage is TRBJ1-2, with D possibly TRBD1 on 6 matching bases. V was clipped by 4 bases and J by 4 bases, with 17 bases between them. Per the germline V gene, CDR1 is SGDLS and CDR2 is YYNGEE. This CDR3 contains 15 residues. CDR3 region: CASSSTQGFSYGYTF. For the CDR3, the DNA is TGTGCCAGCAGCTCAACTCAGGGGTTTAGCTATGGCTACACCTTC. The full variable domain, with the rest looked up from reference TRBV9 and TRBJ1-2, is DSGVTQTPKHLITATGQRVTLRCSPRSGDLSVYWYQQSLDQGLQFLIQYYNGEERAKGNILERFSAQQFPDLHSELNLSSLELGDSALYFCASSSTQGFSYGYTFGSGTRLTVV.

This sequence joins TRBV11-3 and TRBJ2-2, with 10 bases identical to TRBD2. Germline V CDR1 and CDR2: SGHNT, YENEEA. Unmatched junction bases numbered 3, after V lost 1 base and J lost 4 bases. The length of the CDR3 is 16 residues. CDR3 bases: TGTGCCAGCAGCTTAGGGATAGCGGGAGGCACCGGGGAGCTGTTTTTT. Its translation is CASSLGIAGGTGELFF.